What follows are 30 T cell receptor beta chains derived from one specimen sequenced in a study of glioma-infiltrating T cells after dendritic cell vaccination. Time point described: after dendritic cell vaccination, including at tumor progression/relapse. Profiled with immunoSEQ multiplex PCR; TCRdb holds only in-frame clones, not every one. Seen here are approximately 92,000 clones, 75% to 90% observed once, and the top ten hold approximately 5.4%. The specimen comprised blood, sampled after dendritic cell vaccination. The receptors were gathered from a human donor with glioblastoma.

This chain connects TRBV7-2 to TRBJ1-1; D is uncertain. From germline, CDR1 is SGHTA and CDR2 FQGNSA. Trimming cost V 2 bases and J 1 base, with 8 bases left between them. The CDR3 covers 14 residues. The CDR3 region has the DNA TGTGCCAGCAGCTTATCGCACACGAACACTGAAGCTTTCTTT. Amino acids: CASSLSHTNTEAFF.

The rearrangement links TRBV7-9 to TRBJ1-5; D might be TRBD1 (5 bases). This CDR3 has 14 amino acids. Germline V lookup: CDR1 SEHNR, CDR2 FQNEAQ (reference sequence). Trimming shortened V by 3 bases and J by 3 bases, and 9 bases separated the two germline ends. CDR3 bases: TGTGCCAGCAGCTTGGGGGGTTACAATCAGCCCCAGCATTTT. Its protein product is CASSLGGYNQPQHF.

V is TRBV7-6 and J is TRBJ1-4, with 8 bases that match TRBD1. From germline, CDR1 is SGHVS and CDR2 FNYEAQ. J was trimmed by 7 bases and V by 4 bases; bases with no gene match: 5. CDR3 length: 14 amino acids. The CDR3 spells CASSSTGGIEKLFF. The CDR3 nucleotides are TGTGCCAGCAGCTCCACAGGGGGTATTGAAAAACTGTTTTTT.

The chain uses TRBV7-2 and TRBJ2-2; 10 bases map to TRBD2. CDR1 and CDR2 (germline): SGHTA, FQGNSA. The CDR3 totals 17 residues. Germline trimming cut 2 bases from V and 2 bases from J; bases unmatched to any gene: 5. CDR3 in amino acids: CASSLIAGGLNTGELFF. The CDR3 nucleotides are TGTGCCAGCAGCTTAATAGCGGGGGGCCTTAACACCGGGGAGCTGTTTTTT.

This chain's CDR3 is CASSAHFTRQYF. The CDR3 region has the DNA TGTGCCAGCAGCGCCCACTTTACGCGGCAGTACTTC. This chain connects TRBV14 to TRBJ2-7; D unclear. Trimming took 5 bases from V and 9 from J, leaving 14 bases between them. CDR1 is SGHDN, CDR2 FVKESK, per germline. CDR3 length: 12 amino acids. The full variable domain, with the rest looked up from reference TRBV14 and TRBJ2-7, is EAGVTQFPSHSVIEKGQTVTLRCDPISGHDNLYWYRRVMGKEIKFLLHFVKESKQDESGMPNNRFLAERTGGTYSTLKVQPAELEDSGVYFCASSAHFTRQYFGPGTRLTVT.

V is TRBV7-2 and J is TRBJ2-2; no clear D. V lost 1 base to trimming and J lost 5 bases, with 14 bases between them. The length of the CDR3 is 16 residues. Germline V gene sequence: CDR1 SGHTA, CDR2 FQGNSA. The CDR3 DNA reads as TGTGCCAGCAGCTTAGATGGCCTACTGAGGACCGGGGAGCTGTTTTTT. The encoded protein is CASSLDGLLRTGELFF. The whole variable domain, filled in from reference TRBV7-2 and TRBJ2-2, reads GAGVSQSPSNKVTEKGKDVELRCDPISGHTALYWYRQSLGQGLEFLIYFQGNSAPDKSGLPSDRFSAERTGGSVSTLTIQRTQQEDSAVYLCASSLDGLLRTGELFFGEGSRLTVL.

The V and J genes are TRBV5-6 and TRBJ2-1, with 12 bases lining up with TRBD2. The germline CDR1 and CDR2 sequences are SGHDT and YYEEEE. Trimming at V came to 0 bases and at J to 7 bases, leaving 11 bases not matched to a gene. The CDR3 extends over 18 amino acids. The CDR3 DNA reads as TGTGCCAGCAGCTTGGAAGCTAGCGGGGGGGCTTGGACAAATGAGCAGTTCTTC. This codes for CASSLEASGGAWTNEQFF.

The chain is built from TRBV28 and TRBJ2-5; 14 nucleotides align to TRBD2. V lost 5 bases and J lost 1; bases outside the gene matches: 3. This CDR3 comprises 16 residues. Germline V CDR1 and CDR2: MDHEN, SYDVKM. The CDR3 region has the DNA TGTGCCAGCAGTCTTGGACTAGCGGGGGGCCAAGAGACCCAGTACTTC. Translating gives CASSLGLAGGQETQYF.

This clone occurred once. The rearrangement joins TRBV5-1 to TRBJ2-3; D ambiguous. CDR3 length: 12 amino acids. V lost 4 bases, J lost 6 bases, and 9 bases lay in between. The germline V gene encodes CDR1 SGHRS and CDR2 YFSETQ. In DNA form, the CDR3 reads TGCGCCAGCAGCCCGGAGAGGGATACGCAGTATTTT. It yields the protein CASSPERDTQYF.

The chain uses TRBV28 and TRBJ1-2, with 7 bases that match TRBD1. J lost 4 bases, V lost 4 bases, and 9 bases had no gene match. The CDR3 is 15 residues long. Germline values: CDR1 MDHEN, CDR2 SYDVKM. Here the CDR3 reads CASSSAGQSAYGYTF. The CDR3, as DNA: TGTGCCAGCAGTTCCGCGGGACAGTCCGCCTATGGCTACACCTTC.

The chain joins TRBV7-9 to TRBJ2-5; D gene uncertain. The CDR3 sequence is 14 residues long. CDR1 SEHNR and CDR2 FQNEAQ come from the germline V gene (reference sequence). V was cut by 3 bases and J by 1 base, with 9 bases left in between. The CDR3 protein is CASSFSTAQETQYF. The CDR3 DNA is TGTGCCAGCAGCTTTAGCACTGCCCAAGAGACCCAGTACTTC.

About this clone: This specimen includes other DNA sequences encoding the same CDR3. The CDR3 region has the DNA TGTGCCAGCAGCTTAGCAGGTCTAGCGGCCAATGAGCAGTTCTTC. It yields the protein CASSLAGLAANEQFF. The V gene is TRBV7-9, the J gene TRBJ2-1; TRBD2 matches 7 bases. The CDR3 has 15 amino acids. In germline, CDR1 is SEHNR, CDR2 FQNEAQ (reference sequence). With V trimmed by 0 bases and J by 6 bases, 5 bases remained unmatched.

V and J are TRBV9 and TRBJ2-5, with TRBD1 matching over 8 bases. The CDR3 sequence is 14 residues long. The germline CDR1 and CDR2 sequences are SGDLS and YYNGEE. V lost 3 bases, J lost 6 bases, and 7 bases stayed unmatched. The CDR3 is CASSAGQGTKTQYF. CDR3 nucleotides: TGTGCCAGCAGCGCCGGACAGGGAACGAAGACCCAGTACTTC.

The rearrangement links TRBV5-4 to TRBJ1-2, with 8 bases that match TRBD1. J gave up 7 bases and V 4 bases, and 9 bases lay outside the gene matches. This CDR3 is built from 14 residues. Germline loops: CDR1 SGHNT, CDR2 YYREEE (reference sequence). CDR3 in amino acids: CASSQDRAEGGYTF. In nucleotides, the CDR3 is TGTGCCAGCAGCCAGGACAGGGCGGAAGGTGGCTACACCTTC.

V is TRBV5-1 and J is TRBJ1-2; unclear D gene. The V end was cut by 4 bases, the J end by 4 bases, with 14 bases between. The CDR3 extends over 14 amino acids. Looked up from germline, CDR1 is SGHRS and CDR2 is YFSETQ. In nucleotides, the CDR3 is TGCGCCAGCAGCCCCTCCACTCAACTCTATGGCTACACCTTC. This translates into CASSPSTQLYGYTF.

This chain uses TRBV6-1 with TRBJ2-4, with 12 bases aligning to TRBD1. The CDR3 has 18 residues. Germline CDR1 MNHNS, CDR2 SASEGT. V gave up 2 bases and J gave up 8 bases; unmatched junction bases: 13. CDR3 in DNA: TGTGCCAGCAGTGAATCCCCGATCCGGGACAGGGGGCAGGACATTCAGTACTTC. It yields the protein CASSESPIRDRGQDIQYF.

The V call is TRBV28, the J call TRBJ2-4, with 8 bases matching TRBD1. The CDR3 runs to 14 residues. Germline V lookup: CDR1 MDHEN, CDR2 SYDVKM. V was clipped by 4 bases and J by 7 bases; unmatched bases: 6. This CDR3 reads CASSSGQGGNIQYF. CDR3 coding DNA: TGTGCCAGCAGTTCCGGACAGGGTGGCAACATTCAGTACTTC.

The chain combines TRBV25-1 with TRBJ2-2; no definite D call. Between the trimmed V and J ends, which lost 3 bases and 0 bases, there was a span of 11 bases. The germline gives CDR1 MGHDK, CDR2 SYGVNS. This CDR3 is 16 amino acids long. The chain's CDR3 is CASSDSGGSNTGELFF. The CDR3 nucleotides are TGTGCCAGCAGTGATTCGGGTGGTTCGAACACCGGGGAGCTGTTTTTT.

The genes are TRBV5-1 and TRBJ2-7; D might be TRBD1 (5 bases). The CDR3 sequence is 16 residues long. Trimming left V 4 bases short and J 0 bases short, with 17 bases between. From germline, CDR1 is SGHRS and CDR2 YFSETQ. As DNA, the CDR3 is TGCGCCAGCAGCCCAAGGGGAAACAGCTTCTCCTACGAGCAGTACTTC. Amino acid sequence: CASSPRGNSFSYEQYF.

The chain carries TRBV19 and TRBJ2-5; possibly TRBD1 for D (6 bases). The germline V gene has CDR1 LNHDA and CDR2 SQIVND (reference sequence). This CDR3 is built from 12 residues. V lost 2 bases and J lost 5, with 6 bases in between. The CDR3: CASSIQGETQYF. The CDR3 DNA reads TGTGCCAGTAGTATACAGGGGGAGACCCAGTACTTC.

The sample holds one count of this clone. This chain uses TRBV25-1 with TRBJ2-7; possibly TRBD2 for D (5 bases). Trimming cost V 6 bases and J 2 bases, with 17 bases left between them. Germline loops: CDR1 MGHDK, CDR2 SYGVNS. The CDR3 is 15 amino acids. The CDR3 is CASSPEASRTYEQYF. The CDR3 nucleotides are TGTGCCAGCAGCCCTGAGGCTAGCAGAACCTACGAGCAGTACTTC.

This chain connects TRBV29-1 to TRBJ2-7; weak D call: TRBD1 (5 bases). Trimming stripped 6 bases from V and 3 bases from J, with 12 bases between. CDR1 and CDR2 (germline): SQVTM, ANQGSEA. This CDR3 comprises 12 residues. The CDR3 loop is CSVAQQGYEQYF. The CDR3 DNA is TGCAGCGTCGCGCAGCAGGGCTACGAGCAGTACTTC.

V gene TRBV5-1 combines with J gene TRBJ2-3, with D maybe TRBD1 (5 bases). Germline values: CDR1 SGHRS, CDR2 YFSETQ. Trimming took off 3 bases at V and 2 bases at J, with 13 bases between the two ends. CDR3 length equals 15 residues. For the CDR3, the DNA is TGCGCCAGCAGCTGGACACCCGAGGACACAGATACGCAGTATTTT. It specifies CASSWTPEDTDTQYF.

CDR3 DNA sequence: TGCGCCAGCAGCTTGGTTGGGACTAGCGGTTACAATGAGCAGTTCTTC. Protein: CASSLVGTSGYNEQFF. J is TRBJ2-1 and V is TRBV5-1; TRBD2 matches at 11 bases. Germline CDR1 reads SGHRS; CDR2 reads YFSETQ. The CDR3 is 16 residues long. V gave up 0 bases and J gave up 4 bases; unmatched junction bases: 3.

The chain employs TRBV9 and TRBJ1-1; 9 nucleotides agree with TRBD1. Germline CDR1 reads SGDLS; CDR2 reads YYNGEE. The CDR3 extends over 17 amino acids. Unmatched junction bases numbered 8, after V lost 1 base and J lost 1 base. The chain's CDR3 is CASSVLGQGIGNTEAFF. The CDR3 region has the DNA TGTGCCAGCAGCGTACTCGGACAGGGGATTGGGAACACTGAAGCTTTCTTT.

This chain uses TRBV29-1 with TRBJ2-7; TRBD2 matches 14 bases. With 7 bases clipped from V and 1 base from J, the junction kept 3 bases outside the gene matches. CDR1 SQVTM and CDR2 ANQGSEA come from the germline V gene. This CDR3 comprises 14 residues. Here the CDR3 reads CSAGLAGGSYEQYF. CDR3 nucleotides: TGCAGCGCCGGACTAGCGGGAGGTTCCTACGAGCAGTACTTC.

The V gene is TRBV7-2, the J gene TRBJ2-2; 7 bases map to TRBD1. The CDR3 is 15 amino acids. The V gene's germline CDR1 is SGHTA and CDR2 FQGNSA. The V and J ends lost 5 bases and 5 bases, in that order; junction bases with no gene match: 8. CDR3 sequence (DNA): TGTGCCAGCAGCCTCGAGGGGGCGCGAACCGGGGAGCTGTTTTTT. This codes for CASSLEGARTGELFF.

The CDR3: CASSDRPGTAGVEGNEQFF. The CDR3 DNA follows: TGCGCCAGCAGTGACAGGCCTGGAACAGCGGGGGTGGAAGGTAATGAGCAGTTCTTC. The chain uses TRBV10-1 and TRBJ2-1, with 8 bases identical to TRBD2. This CDR3 region has 19 residues. V gave up 3 bases and J gave up 7 bases; unmatched junction bases: 20. Looked up from germline, CDR1 is WNHNN and CDR2 is SYGVQD (reference sequence).

The genes are TRBV6-5 and TRBJ1-4, with D unclear. The CDR3 is 15 amino acids. The V gene lost 5 bases and the J gene lost 6 bases, with 16 bases spanning the gap. The germline V gene encodes CDR1 MNHEY and CDR2 SVGAGI. CDR3 coding DNA: TGTGCCAGCAGTACGAAGGGATGGGAGGATGAAAAACTGTTTTTT. Translation: CASSTKGWEDEKLFF.

V gene TRBV5-1 combines with J gene TRBJ2-5; D possibly corresponds to TRBD2 (6 bases). V was shortened by 7 bases and J by 5 bases, with 6 bases between the two germline ends. The CDR3 is 10 amino acids. Germline V lookup: CDR1 SGHRS, CDR2 YFSETQ. CDR3 region: CASGGETQYF. The CDR3 DNA is TGCGCCAGCGGGGGGGAGACCCAGTACTTC.